This T cell receptor beta chain comes out of a study of T cells after yellow fever vaccination (dated by TCRdb to between 2017 and 2020). Context from the whole study: The SMART-Seq v4 Ultra Low Input RNA kit was used to prepare libraries from fractions with low cell numbers. To follow T-cell clones before and after both primary and booster YFV17D yellow fever vaccination, bulk TCR alpha and beta repertoires underwent longitudinal sequencing. Two healthy male donors, one aged 18 to 30 and one aged 30 to 39 years, were included in the cohort. Blood samples were taken at several timepoints before and after primary and secondary immunization, and bulk PBMC replicates and cell subsets were isolated. Overall study results and their limits: Computational filtering was needed because FACS-sorted repertoires could contain abundant contaminating clonotypes from the bulk population. Most clones expanded after primary vaccination were re-detected after the booster (almost 98% of CD4 and more than 70% of CD8), suggesting broad memory maintenance. A small share of clonotypes occurred in both CD4 and CD8 compartments, likely arising from convergent recombination. Because the study included only a couple of donors, the extent to which the findings can be generalized is limited. Compared with the primary T-cell response, the secondary T-cell response was faster but weaker, reaching its peak on day 5 rather than on day 15.

TCR cDNA was made using 5'RACE template switching, a step that added a universal primer site and unique molecular identifiers. Priming for cDNA synthesis came from both the TCR alpha and TCR beta constant segments. Libraries were amplified in two PCR steps, with sample barcodes and sequencing adapters added in the second step. Libraries were sequenced on Illumina HiSeq 2500 (2x100 bp) or NovaSeq (2x150 bp). On the study's bioinformatics: Reads were demultiplexed and collapsed into UMI consensus sequences with MIGEC, and V(D)J alignment was performed with MiXCR. Vaccine-responding clonotypes were identified with edgeR using replicate PBMC samples, with FDR below 0.01 and a log2 fold change above 5 up to day 15 being required. Each bulk clonotype received a CD4 or CD8 identity based on whether the sequenced CD4 or CD8 repertoire contained that clonotype at higher abundance. The raw public reads went through TCRdb reprocessing: fastp at Q25, MiXCR clone calling, in-frame beta chains kept. Entries are consolidated by CDR3 protein sequence, retaining the most common genes and DNA. Clone size and V and J calls follow TCRdb, not the original study. Present in this sample are under 400,000 distinct CDR3 sequences, around 10% of which were seen just once. About 17% of the sample is held by the ten biggest clonotypes.

The CDR1 and CDR2 encoded by the germline V gene are MDHEN and SYDVKM. Trimming takes 3 bases from V and 1 base from J, and the germline ends sit 15 bases apart. Counted from cysteine to phenylalanine, this CDR3 has 16 amino acids. The kept DNA is CDR3 alone, 48 bases in frame from the first base. This clonotype was picked up a small number of times. The specificity of this receptor is unknown. No base quality information exists; no much larger clone differs at one position. This sample's treatment or condition label indicates: live attenuated yellow fever vaccine strain. At each blood-draw timepoint, two biological replicates of bulk PBMCs were collected. PBMCs were isolated from peripheral blood using a standard Ficoll-Paque protocol. RNA was extracted with TriZol from bulk PBMCs, CD4 and CD8 fractions, and dextramer-positive and dextramer-negative fractions.

This sample comprised PBMCs, obtained on the day of the first yellow fever vaccination. The TCR was taken from a young man who received the YFV17D yellow fever vaccine. This receptor chain uses TRBV28 and TRBJ2-5; the D element might be TRBD1 or TRBD2, as each aligns at 5 bases. The DNA is as follows: TGTGCCAGCAGTTTCAGGGACCTCCCATCCCAAGAGACCCAGTACTTC. The translation is CASSFRDLPSQETQYF.